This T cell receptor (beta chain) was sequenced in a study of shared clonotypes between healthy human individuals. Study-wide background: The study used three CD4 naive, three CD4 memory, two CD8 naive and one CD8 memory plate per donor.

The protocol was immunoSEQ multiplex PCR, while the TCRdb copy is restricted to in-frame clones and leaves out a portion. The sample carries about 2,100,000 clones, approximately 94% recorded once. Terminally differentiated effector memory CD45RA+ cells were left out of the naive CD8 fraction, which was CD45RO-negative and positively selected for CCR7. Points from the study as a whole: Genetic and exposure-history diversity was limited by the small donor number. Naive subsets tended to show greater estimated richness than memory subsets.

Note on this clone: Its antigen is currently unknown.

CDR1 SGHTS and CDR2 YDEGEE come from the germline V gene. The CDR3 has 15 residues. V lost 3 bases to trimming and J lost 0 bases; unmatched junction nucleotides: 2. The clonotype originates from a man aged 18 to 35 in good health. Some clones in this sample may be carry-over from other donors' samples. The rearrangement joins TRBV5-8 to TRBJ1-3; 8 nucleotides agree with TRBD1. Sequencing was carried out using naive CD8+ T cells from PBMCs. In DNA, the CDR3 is TGTGCCAGCAGCTCGGGACAGGTCTCTGGAAACACCATATATTTT. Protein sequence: CASSSGQVSGNTIYF.